These T cell receptor beta chains were read from a single sample in a study of OX40 agonist ivuxolimab in advanced cancers. TCRdb's copy holds only in-frame clones and misses some; the assay was immunoSEQ multiplex PCR. This sample has 65,000 to 80,000 clones, with 85% to 90% found just once. The source material was CD4+ or CD8+ T cells sorted from blood, sampled in a trial of the OX40 agonist ivuxolimab. These receptors were obtained from an adult with an advanced solid tumor such as melanoma, head and neck, liver or kidney cancer. Both conserved end residues are part of each CDR3.

TRBV7-9	15	CASSLASQGGGGYTF
TRBV18	15	CASSPRQGVEYGYTF
TRBV11-2	15	CASSRQGIQGDTIYF
TRBV7-2	13	CASSFDRQTFYTF
TRBV18	15	CASSPPDRGNYEQYF
TRBV11-2	16	CASSLRGAGFPYEQYF
TRBV19	16	CASSGSLSSYNSPLHF
TRBV5-6	14	CASSLGGLHYEQYF
TRBV5-4	15	CASSPGGIPNEKLFF
TRBV5-6	16	CASSLDSVRLTDTQYF
TRBV19	16	CASSTVQGGGGQTQYF
TRBV10-3	17	CAISEQGQGAGTDTQYF
TRBV5-1	15	CASSQQGVGANVLTF
TRBV6-5	11	CASSYRGEAFF
TRBV6-4	15	CASSDSTGGRDEQFF
TRBV19	16	CASSISPLTGNYGYTF
TRBV5-8	14	CASSRGDYNEKLFF
TRBV20-1	11	CSAMSGNTIYF
TRBV23-1	16	CASSQSGCGRGLDGYF
TRBV4-1	15	CASSQVGGIGNTIYF
TRBV11-2	15	CASSLEMGSNYGYTF
TRBV13	16	CASSPAIRGEGTEAFF
TRBV7-2	19	CASSLLVVGTGPLNDIQYF
TRBV6-5	12	CASTGSNYGYTF
TRBV18	14	CASSPWDGDTEAFF
TRBV5-4	15	CASSLAGVMNTEAFF
TRBV25-1	14	CASSKSGAIYGYTF
TRBV11-2	16	CASSLVGFGIIETQYF
TRBV9	15	CASSDGTGVPYEQYF